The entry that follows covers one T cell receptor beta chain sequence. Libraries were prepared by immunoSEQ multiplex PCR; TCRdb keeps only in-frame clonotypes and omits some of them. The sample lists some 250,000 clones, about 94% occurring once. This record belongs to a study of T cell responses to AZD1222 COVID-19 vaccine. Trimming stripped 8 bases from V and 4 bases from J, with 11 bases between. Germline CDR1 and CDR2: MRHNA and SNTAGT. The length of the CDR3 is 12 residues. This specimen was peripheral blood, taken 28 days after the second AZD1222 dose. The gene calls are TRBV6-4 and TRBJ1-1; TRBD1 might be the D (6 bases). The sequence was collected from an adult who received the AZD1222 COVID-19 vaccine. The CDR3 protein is CASGGGGTEAFF. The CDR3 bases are TGTGCCAGCGGGGGAGGGGGCACTGAAGCTTTCTTT.